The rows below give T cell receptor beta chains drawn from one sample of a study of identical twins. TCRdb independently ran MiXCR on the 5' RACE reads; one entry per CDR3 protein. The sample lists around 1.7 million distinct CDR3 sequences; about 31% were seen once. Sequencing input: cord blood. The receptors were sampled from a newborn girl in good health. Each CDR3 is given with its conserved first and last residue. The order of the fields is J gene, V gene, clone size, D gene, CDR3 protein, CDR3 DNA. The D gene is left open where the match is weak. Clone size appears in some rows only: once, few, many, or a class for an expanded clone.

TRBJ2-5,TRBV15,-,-,CATSRDPNVPMTGHVETQYF,TGTGCCACCAGCAGAGATCCAAACGTACCGATGACAGGACATGTTGAGACCCAGTACTTC
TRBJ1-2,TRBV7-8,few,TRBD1,CASSSKLLIGTGDGYTF,TGTGCCAGCAGCTCGAAGTTGCTAATCGGGACAGGAGATGGCTACACCTTC
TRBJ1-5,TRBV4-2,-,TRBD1,CASSPRTGNGNQPQHF,TGTGCCAGCAGCCCCCGGACAGGGAATGGCAATCAGCCCCAGCATTTT
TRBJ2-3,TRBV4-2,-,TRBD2,CASSQRAGGEDTQYF,TGTGCCAGCAGCCAACGAGCGGGGGGCGAAGATACGCAGTATTTT
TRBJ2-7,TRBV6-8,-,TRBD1,CASRGQGAHEQYF,TGTGCCAGCAGAGGACAGGGGGCCCACGAGCAGTACTTC
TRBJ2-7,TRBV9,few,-,CASSAGDNLYEQYF,TGTGCCAGCAGCGCGGGGGACAACCTCTACGAGCAGTACTTC
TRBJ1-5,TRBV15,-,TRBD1,CATSRTGVGNQPQHF,TGTGCCACCAGCCGAACAGGGGTGGGCAATCAGCCCCAGCATTTT
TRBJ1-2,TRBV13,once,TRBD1,CASYARGNYGYTF,TGTGCCAGCTATGCCAGGGGGAACTATGGCTACACCTTC
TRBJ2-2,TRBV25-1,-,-,CASTEKTFTGELFF,TGTGCCAGCACAGAAAAGACATTCACCGGGGAGCTGTTTTTT
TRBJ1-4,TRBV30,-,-,CAWSVQSGVQLFF,TGTGCCTGGAGTGTACAATCGGGTGTCCAACTGTTTTTT
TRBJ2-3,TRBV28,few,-,CASSPLGLRQRADTQYF,TGTGCCAGCAGTCCACTCGGACTAAGACAGAGGGCAGATACGCAGTATTTT